These 3 T cell receptor beta chains share one sample of origin, sequenced in a study of blood T cell repertoires in COVID-19. Generated by immunoSEQ multiplex PCR, the TCRdb table keeps only in-frame clones and is missing some. The table records a few hundred thousand clones, approximately 75% of them present only once. Sequencing input: PBMCs or T cells enriched from blood (not recorded which). These receptors originate from a man aged 35 to 55 who had recovered from COVID-19.

V usage is TRBV6-5 and J usage is TRBJ2-7; tentative D call: TRBD1 (5 bases). Trimming removed 2 bases at V and 2 bases at J, with 13 bases between. Germline V gene data show CDR1 as MNHEY and CDR2 as SVGAGI. This CDR3 region has 15 residues. CDR3 loop: CASSYGQGGTYEQYF. Written as DNA, the CDR3 is TGTGCCAGCAGTTACGGGCAGGGTGGGACCTACGAGCAGTACTTC.

V and J are TRBV13 and TRBJ1-2; perhaps TRBD1 as D (5 bases). Germline V lookup: CDR1 PRHDT, CDR2 FYEKMQ (reference sequence). V gave up 3 bases and J gave up 2 bases, with 7 bases separating them. There are 13 residues in the CDR3. The CDR3 loop reads CASSFGGNYGYTF. In DNA form, the CDR3 reads TGTGCCAGCAGCTTCGGGGGAAACTATGGCTACACCTTC.

This clone was found a few times. The J gene is TRBJ1-1, the V gene TRBV20-1, with D hard to call. The CDR3 loop spans 11 amino acids. Germline V gene lookup returns CDR1 DFQATT and CDR2 SNEGSKA (reference sequence). Trimming took off 8 bases at V and 3 bases at J, with 10 bases between the two ends. The DNA of the CDR3 is TGCAGTACGCCGCGGGACACTGAAGCTTTCTTT. This sequence encodes CSTPRDTEAFF.